This TCR beta chain was profiled in a study of blood T cell repertoires in COVID-19. Study summary: The samples span acute and convalescent COVID-19 from the United States, Italy and Spain. T cells, B-cell-depleted T cells, or PBMCs provided the cDNA or gDNA that served as material.

As handled by the study authors: How many nucleated cells were present was estimated from reference gene primer amplification. Here immunoSEQ multiplex PCR was the method, and the copy in TCRdb shows in-frame clones only, minus some. That table is the source of V, J and clone size, and D and trimming were worked out from the DNA. The sample records approximately 300,000 clones, under 85% being singletons. During active infection, Seattle patients enrolled and were then monitored through disease. This CDR3 is built from 14 residues. CDR1 and CDR2 from the germline V gene are LGHDT and YNNKEL (reference sequence). V gave up 2 bases and J gave up 8 bases, with 12 bases separating them.

Sequencing was carried out using peripheral blood. The origin of this receptor is a human donor with COVID-19, enrolled during active disease. The donor label of this sample is uncertain. The genes are TRBV3-1 (or the pseudogene TRBV3-2) and TRBJ1-4; weak D call: TRBD1 (5 bases). For the CDR3, the DNA is TGTGCCAGCAGCCAAAAGAGCGACAGAGAAAAACTGTTTTTT. Amino acid sequence: CASSQKSDREKLFF.